Sequencing of this T cell receptor beta chain was carried out in a study of CD8+CD57+ T cells in acquired aplastic anemia. On the study more broadly: 3.2 ug was the average amount of DNA from sorted CD4+ and CD8+ cells.

The sequenced patients had an expansion of CD8+CD57+ cells seen by flow cytometry. Everyone among the patients had severe acquired aplastic anemia. Trimming stripped 8 bases from V and 7 bases from J, with 14 bases between. Looked up from germline, CDR1 is SGHTA and CDR2 is FQGNSA. CDR3 length: 12 residues. General study points: Patients had around 30 CD8+ CDR3 sequences in common with controls (the shared set). The study found no significant CD8+ Simpson's diversity difference between patients and controls.

Remarks on this clonotype: What it binds is unknown.

For CDR3 and TCR beta VDJ profiling, genomic DNA was the template used. TCRdb re-analysed the reads in MiXCR, keeping a single row per CDR3 protein. This sample has roughly 250,000 distinct CDR3 sequences, with roughly 82% found just once. The sequence was collected from a human donor with aplastic anemia. The V call is TRBV7-2, the J call TRBJ2-5, with D possibly matching TRBD1 (5 bases). Input material: sorted CD4+, CD8+, or CD8+CD57+ T cells (not recorded which) from PBMCs. The CDR3 loop reads CASRVARGTQYF. The CDR3 DNA sequence: TGTGCCAGCCGGGTAGCTAGGGGGACCCAGTACTTC.